A single sample gave rise to the 25 T cell receptor beta chains below, sequenced in a study of cytomegalovirus exposure and HLA in healthy donors. Amplification used 60 Vbeta primers and 13 Jbeta primers. Using immunoSEQ multiplex PCR, the repertoire was profiled, and TCRdb retains in-frame clones only, with some absent. This sample has under 65,000 clones, with 82% found just once. Sequences were obtained from PBMCs. Receptors were obtained from a young woman in good health and CMV-seronegative.

This CDR3 reads CASSLDAGGDTEAFF. Here the CDR3 DNA reads TGTGCCAGCAGCTTAGATGCGGGGGGGGACACTGAAGCTTTCTTT. V and J are TRBV11-3 and TRBJ1-1; TRBD1 is a possible D gene (5 bases). CDR3 length: 15 amino acids. Germline values: CDR1 SGHNT, CDR2 YENEEA. Trimming stripped 0 bases from V and 3 bases from J, with 11 bases between.

CDR3 residues: CASLPRTGSTDTQYF. The CDR3 DNA follows: TGTGCCAGCTTACCTCGAACAGGCAGCACAGATACGCAGTATTTT. The V and J genes are TRBV28 and TRBJ2-3, with D possibly being TRBD1 (5 bases). The V end lost 8 bases, the J end lost 0 bases, and 15 bases lay between the germline ends. CDR3 size: 15 residues. Germline V gene sequence: CDR1 MDHEN, CDR2 SYDVKM. Full variable domain (outside the CDR3, taken from reference TRBV28 and TRBJ2-3): DVKVTQSSRYLVKRTGEKVFLECVQDMDHENMFWYRQDPGLGLRLIYFSYDVKMKEKGDIPEGYSVSREKKERFSLILESASTNQTSMYLCASLPRTGSTDTQYFGPGTRLTVL.

The rearrangement joins TRBV10-3 to TRBJ1-1, with D perhaps TRBD1 (5 bases). The CDR3 covers 18 residues. In germline, CDR1 is ENHRY, CDR2 SYGVKD. Trimming shortened V by 6 bases and J by 3 bases, and 26 bases separated the two germline ends. The CDR3 here is CAIRPSLEMKGHDTEAFF. CDR3 nucleotides: TGTGCCATCAGACCCTCGTTAGAAATGAAGGGGCATGACACTGAAGCTTTCTTT.

This clone was found a few times. This rearrangement joins TRBV28 to TRBJ1-2, with unresolved D. The V gene lost 4 bases and the J gene lost 8 bases, with 14 bases spanning the gap. CDR3 length: 13 amino acids. Germline V CDR1 and CDR2: MDHEN, SYDVKM. CDR3 nucleotide sequence: TGTGCCAGCAGTTCACCCTCGACGGGAGGCTACACCTTC. It yields the protein CASSSPSTGGYTF.

The genes are TRBV29-1 and TRBJ2-6; 8 bases match TRBD1. The CDR3 spans 17 residues. The germline V gene has CDR1 SQVTM and CDR2 ANQGSEA. V gave up 3 bases and J gave up 2 bases; unmatched junction bases: 9. DNA for the CDR3: TGCAGCGTTGAGTTCGGGGCAGGGGGCGCTGGGGCCAACGTCCTGACTTTC. Its protein product is CSVEFGAGGAGANVLTF.

The chain is built from TRBV29-1 and TRBJ1-5; D might be TRBD1 (6 bases). Germline assignment: CDR1 SQVTM and CDR2 ANQGSEA. CDR3 size: 14 residues. Between the trimmed V and J ends, which lost 7 bases and 3 bases, there was a span of 16 bases. The CDR3 loop is CSAADSFFNQPQHF. In DNA form, the CDR3 reads TGCAGCGCCGCGGACAGTTTTTTCAATCAGCCCCAGCATTTT.

Only one count was recorded for this clone. V and J are TRBV19 and TRBJ2-7; the match to TRBD1 covers 7 bases. CDR1 LNHDA and CDR2 SQIVND come from the germline V gene (reference sequence). Unmatched junction bases numbered 11, after V lost 5 bases and J lost 1 base. This CDR3 has 16 residues. This chain's CDR3 is CASSASPQGLSYEQYF. The DNA of the CDR3 is TGTGCCAGTAGTGCCTCCCCACAGGGGCTGTCCTACGAGCAGTACTTC. The full variable domain, completed using reference TRBV19 and TRBJ2-7, is DGGITQSPKYLFRKEGQNVTLSCEQNLNHDAMYWYRQDPGQGLRLIYYSQIVNDFQKGDIAEGYSVSREKKESFPLTVTSAQKNPTAFYLCASSASPQGLSYEQYFGPGTRLTVT.

The genes are TRBV12-5 and TRBJ1-1; TRBD1 is a possible D gene (6 bases). The V end was cut by 2 bases, the J end by 6 bases, with 16 bases between. CDR3 size: 15 residues. Germline V CDR1 and CDR2: LGHNT, FRNRAP. The CDR3 loop is CASGLPGTPRAEAFF. The CDR3 region has the DNA TGTGCTAGTGGTTTGCCCGGGACACCGAGGGCTGAAGCTTTCTTT. The full variable domain, its missing parts supplied by reference TRBV12-5 and TRBJ1-1, is DARVTQTPRHKVTEMGQEVTMRCQPILGHNTVFWYRQTMMQGLELLAYFRNRAPLDDSGMPKDRFSAEMPDATLATLKIQPSEPRDSAVYFCASGLPGTPRAEAFFGQGTRLTVV.

V and J are TRBV6-1 and TRBJ1-2; 8 nucleotides agree with TRBD1. The CDR3 extends over 13 amino acids. The V gene's germline CDR1 is MNHNS and CDR2 SASEGT. Trimming at V came to 2 bases and at J to 8 bases, leaving 4 bases not matched to a gene. The CDR3 is CASSEPDRVGYTF. The DNA of the CDR3 is TGTGCCAGCAGTGAACCGGACAGGGTCGGCTACACCTTC.

V gene TRBV30 combines with J gene TRBJ1-3, with a weak D call TRBD1 (5 bases). Per germline, CDR1 GTSNPN and CDR2 SVGIG (reference sequence). The V end was cut by 1 base, the J end by 7 bases, with 20 bases between. CDR3 length equals 16 residues. CDR3 sequence reads: CAWSGGRSSVPNTIYF. The DNA of the CDR3 is TGTGCCTGGAGTGGGGGCAGGTCATCGGTACCGAACACCATATATTTT. Filled out from reference TRBV30 and TRBJ1-3, the complete variable domain reads SQTIHQWPATLVQPVGSPLSLECTVEGTSNPNLYWYRQAAGRGLQLLFYSVGIGQISSEVPQNLSASRPQDRQFILSSKKLLLSDSGFYLCAWSGGRSSVPNTIYFGEGSWLTVV.

The chain recombines TRBV29-1 with TRBJ2-7; a possible D gene is TRBD1 (6 bases). CDR3 length equals 12 residues. Trimming shortened V by 8 bases and J by 2 bases, and 13 bases separated the two germline ends. CDR1 is SQVTM and CDR2 is ANQGSEA in the germline V gene. The CDR3 spells CSFSTGAYEQYF. The CDR3 nucleotides read TGCAGCTTTTCGACAGGAGCCTACGAGCAGTACTTC.

V and J are TRBV6-1 and TRBJ2-3, with 8 positions matching TRBD2. Germline V lookup: CDR1 MNHNS, CDR2 SASEGT. V lost 3 bases to trimming and J lost 2 bases; unmatched junction nucleotides: 4. The CDR3 is made up of 15 amino acids. In DNA, the CDR3 is TGTGCCAGCAGTGACCTAGCGGGTGACACAGATACGCAGTATTTT. Translated, it gives CASSDLAGDTDTQYF.

The rearrangement joins TRBV4-2 to TRBJ2-5, with D possibly TRBD2 on 6 matching bases. V lost 0 bases, J lost 1 base, and 9 bases lay in between. The CDR3 is 15 amino acids. Germline CDR1 is LGHNA and CDR2 is YNFKEQ. The CDR3 is CASSQDVAAQETQYF. The CDR3 coding sequence is TGTGCCAGCAGCCAAGACGTAGCGGCCCAAGAGACCCAGTACTTC.

The chain joins TRBV6-5 to TRBJ2-7; tentatively, D is TRBD1 (6 bases). Looked up from germline, CDR1 is MNHEY and CDR2 is SVGAGI. Trimming stripped 5 bases from V and 1 base from J, with 12 bases between. The CDR3 consists of 14 residues. The CDR3 reads CASSPEQGSYEQYF. The CDR3 region has the DNA TGTGCCAGCAGTCCGGAACAGGGATCCTACGAGCAGTACTTC.

The gene calls are TRBV5-1 and TRBJ2-1; 14 positions agree with TRBD2. The CDR3 is made up of 15 amino acids. Trimming at V came to 4 bases and at J to 9 bases, leaving 6 bases not matched to a gene. Looked up from germline, CDR1 is SGHRS and CDR2 is YFSETQ. The DNA of the CDR3 is TGCGCCAGCAGCGGGGGACTAGCGGGAGCCGGTGAGCAGTTCTTC. As protein: CASSGGLAGAGEQFF.

The chain carries TRBV27 and TRBJ2-1; TRBD2 might be the D (5 bases). Germline V gene data show CDR1 as MNHEY and CDR2 as SMNVEV (reference sequence). This CDR3 has 13 amino acids. The ends were cut back, 4 bases at V and 3 bases at J, with 7 bases in the middle. The CDR3 spells CASSSRGYNEQFF. CDR3 in DNA: TGTGCCAGCAGTTCCCGGGGCTACAATGAGCAGTTCTTC.

J is TRBJ1-4 and V is TRBV7-8, with D possibly TRBD1 on 6 matching bases. The CDR3 loop spans 14 amino acids. Trimming shortened V by 1 base and J by 7 bases, and 10 bases separated the two germline ends. From germline, CDR1 is SGHVS and CDR2 FQNEAQ. The CDR3 DNA reads as TGTGCCAGCAGCTTAGGAAGGGGGAGTGAAAAACTGTTTTTT. This gives the protein CASSLGRGSEKLFF.

The V gene is TRBV7-8, the J gene TRBJ2-5, with 12 bases identical to TRBD1. The J call may be mistaken, given a closer DNA end match to TRBJ2-7. Germline CDR1 is SGHVS and CDR2 is FQNEAQ. The CDR3 has 14 amino acids. CDR3 in amino acids: CASSPGDRGREQYF. In DNA, the CDR3 is TGTGCCAGCAGCCCCGGGGACAGGGGGCGCGAGCAGTACTTC.

V usage is TRBV19 and J usage is TRBJ2-5, with D perhaps matching TRBD2 (6 bases). The CDR3 covers 13 residues. With 3 bases removed from V and 5 bases from J, the gap between germline ends came to 10 bases. Per germline, CDR1 LNHDA and CDR2 SQIVND (reference sequence). The CDR3 protein is CASSIGREETQYF. The CDR3 nucleotides read TGTGCCAGTAGTATCGGCCGGGAGGAGACCCAGTACTTC.

With respect to this clone: Other DNA sequences of this sample code for an identical CDR3. The chain has TRBV29-1 and TRBJ2-7, with a possible D match to TRBD2 (6 bases). The germline V and J ends were trimmed by 1 base and 3 bases, with 7 bases remaining between them. CDR3 length: 12 amino acids. Looked up from germline, CDR1 is SQVTM and CDR2 is ANQGSEA. This CDR3 is CSVEVADYEQYF. CDR3 DNA: TGCAGCGTTGAAGTAGCGGACTACGAGCAGTACTTC.

The CDR3 DNA reads as TGTGCCAGCAGTTTAAGGCAACAGGTCCGCTCCTACGAGCAGTACTTC. Translation: CASSLRQQVRSYEQYF. This chain links TRBV27 with TRBJ2-7, with D tentatively TRBD1 (5 bases). The CDR3 runs to 16 residues. Trimming cost V 2 bases and J 0 bases, with 14 bases left between them. Germline V lookup: CDR1 MNHEY, CDR2 SMNVEV (reference sequence).

This clone was seen a handful of times. This chain connects TRBV4-1 to TRBJ1-6; D gene uncertain. This CDR3 contains 12 residues. Trimming cost V 1 base and J 7 bases, with 2 bases left between them. Germline V gives CDR1 MGHRA, CDR2 YSYEKL. CDR3 nucleotide sequence: TGCGCCAGCAGCCAAGCAAATTCACCCCTCCACTTT. Its protein is CASSQANSPLHF.

In DNA, the CDR3 is TGTGCCAGCAGCTTAGGACAGCGCTCCTACGAGCAGTACTTC. It codes for CASSLGQRSYEQYF. This chain connects TRBV7-9 to TRBJ2-7; tentative D call: TRBD1 (5 bases). CDR3 length: 14 amino acids. V dropped 1 base and J dropped 0 bases, with 7 bases sitting between them. Germline-derived CDR1 and CDR2 are SEHNR and FQNEAQ (reference sequence).

The chain links TRBV18 to TRBJ1-1; 8 bases map to TRBD1. The CDR3 runs 15 residues. Germline CDR1 reads KGHSH; CDR2 reads LQKENI. V lost 6 bases to trimming and J lost 4 bases; unmatched junction nucleotides: 10. CDR3 protein: CASSPADRAGTEAFF. The DNA for the CDR3 is TGTGCCAGCTCTCCCGCGGACAGGGCGGGCACTGAAGCTTTCTTT.

The chain has TRBV18 and TRBJ1-5; tentative D call: TRBD1 (5 bases). V dropped 3 bases and J dropped 0 bases, with 9 bases sitting between them. CDR1 is KGHSH and CDR2 is LQKENI in the germline V gene. This CDR3 contains 15 residues. The CDR3 DNA sequence: TGTGCCAGCTCACCCACAGGCGTTAGCAATCAGCCCCAGCATTTT. Its protein product is CASSPTGVSNQPQHF.